The present TCR beta chain was sequenced within a study of technical replicates of blood from a few donors. This CDR3 spans 14 amino acids. Deletions cut 5 bases from V and 1 base from J, with 14 bases between. Per germline, CDR1 SQVTM and CDR2 ANQGSEA. Only in-frame clones appear in the TCRdb table, and some are missing; sequencing was by immunoSEQ multiplex PCR. The data contain under 95,000 clones, roughly 94% of them singletons. This clonotype was obtained from a human donor in good health. Specimen: T cells isolated from PBMCs. The V and J genes are TRBV29-1 and TRBJ2-5; no clear D gene. This CDR3 reads CSVNAYTIQETQYF. The CDR3 DNA reads TGCAGCGTTAACGCGTATACGATCCAAGAGACCCAGTACTTC.